This entry lists 17 T cell receptor beta chains sequenced from one sample in a study of T-cell reconstitution after alpha-beta-depleted transplantation in children. Researchers prepared the TCRbeta library using unique molecular identifiers, the study reports. TCRdb re-analysed the PCR reads in MiXCR, keeping a single row per CDR3 protein. The repertoire holds fewer than 250,000 distinct CDR3 sequences, with roughly 7.7% as singletons. The sequencing here drew on PBMCs, mostly from graft donor cells, taken 180 days after TCRalphabeta/CD19-depleted stem cell transplant. The source is a male patient younger than 18 who had a stem cell transplant for acute lymphoblastic leukemia, so the T cells may come from the graft donor.

This clonotype was seen ten or more times. This chain links TRBV15 with TRBJ1-2, with D tentatively TRBD1 (6 bases). The CDR3 totals 14 residues. Germline V gene lookup returns CDR1 LNHNV and CDR2 YYDKDF (reference sequence). The V gene lost 1 base and the J gene lost 2 bases, with 8 bases spanning the gap. CDR3: CATSRVGQNYGYTF. CDR3 nucleotides: TGTGCCACCAGCAGAGTCGGACAGAACTATGGCTACACCTTC.

Many counts were recorded for this clonotype. V and J are TRBV10-3 and TRBJ2-1; possible D gene TRBD2, 5 bases. Trimming removed 10 bases at V and 6 bases at J, with 25 bases between. The V gene's germline CDR1 is ENHRY and CDR2 SYGVKD. The length of the CDR3 is 16 residues. The CDR3 protein is CATGRGDEARSNEQFF. CDR3 DNA: TGTGCCACCGGACGGGGAGATGAAGCCCGTAGCAATGAGCAGTTCTTC.

This clonotype appeared many times. V gene TRBV4-3 combines with J gene TRBJ1-3, with D unclear. Germline V gene sequence: CDR1 LGHNA, CDR2 YSLEER. The CDR3 loop spans 17 amino acids. The V end lost 0 bases, the J end lost 0 bases, and 12 bases lay between the germline ends. DNA of the CDR3: TGCGCCAGCAGCCAAGATTGGAGGGCCTACTCTGGAAACACCATATATTTT. Protein product: CASSQDWRAYSGNTIYF.

This clonotype was recorded at least ten times. The V gene is TRBV2, the J gene TRBJ2-5; D is possibly TRBD1 (6 bases). Germline V CDR1 and CDR2: SNHLY, FYNNEI. The germline V and J ends were trimmed by 5 bases and 4 bases, with 11 bases remaining between them. The length of the CDR3 is 13 residues. CDR3 sequence: CASSRTRGETQYF. CDR3 DNA: TGTGCCAGCAGTAGGACCAGGGGAGAGACCCAGTACTTC.

There are many counts of this clonotype. This rearrangement joins TRBV7-6 to TRBJ2-5; D might be TRBD1 (5 bases). CDR3 size: 17 residues. Trimming pared 1 base from V and 3 bases from J, leaving 18 bases between. Germline CDR1 reads SGHVS; CDR2 reads FNYEAQ. The chain's CDR3 is CASSLVQGSGTKETQYF. The CDR3 DNA sequence: TGTGCCAGCAGCTTAGTTCAGGGTTCGGGCACCAAAGAGACCCAGTACTTC.

Note on this clonotype: With a much larger clone just one base away, this may be a read error. This chain joins TRBV12-3 or TRBV12-4 and TRBJ1-2; TRBD1 might be the D (5 bases). V lost 6 bases and J 4 bases, leaving 12 bases between the germline ends. The CDR3 has 13 amino acids. In nucleotides, the CDR3 is TGTGCCAGCAGCAATGACAGAATCTATGGCTACACCTTC. Translating it yields CASSNDRIYGYTF.

In its sample, this clonotype was seen many times. This rearrangement joins TRBV7-6 to TRBJ1-1; D is uncertain. The length of the CDR3 is 15 residues. V shed 1 base and J shed 2 bases, with 11 bases lying between them. Germline V lookup: CDR1 SGHVS, CDR2 FNYEAQ. The CDR3 spells CASSLEGGPNTEAFF. The CDR3, as DNA: TGTGCCAGCAGCTTAGAGGGAGGGCCCAACACTGAAGCTTTCTTT.

A remark on this clonotype: It may be a read error: a sequence one base away is much more abundant. The rearrangement links TRBV7-3 to TRBJ2-1, with TRBD1 as a possible D gene (5 bases). CDR1 and CDR2 from the germline V gene are SGHTA and FQGTGA. Trimming stripped 6 bases from V and 0 bases from J, with 12 bases between. The CDR3 runs to 15 residues. CDR3 in amino acids: CASRPRQSSYNEQFF. Here the CDR3 DNA reads TGTGCCAGCAGGCCCAGACAGAGCTCCTACAATGAGCAGTTCTTC.

This clonotype appeared many times. The chain joins TRBV4-2 to TRBJ2-5; D remains ambiguous. The CDR3 consists of 13 residues. V was cut by 0 bases and J by 5 bases, with 7 bases left in between. CDR1 is LGHNA, CDR2 YNFKEQ, per germline. The CDR3 protein is CASSQDRGETQYF. CDR3 DNA sequence: TGTGCCAGCAGCCAAGATCGTGGCGAGACCCAGTACTTC.

As to this clonotype: A read error may be the cause here, since a much bigger clone is one base away. In this CDR3 the conserved last residue, phenylalanine or tryptophan, is missing, so a read error is likely. V and J are TRBV28 and TRBJ2-7, with a possible D match to TRBD2 (5 bases). V dropped 7 bases and J dropped 4 bases, with 20 bases sitting between them. Germline V CDR1 and CDR2: MDHEN, SYDVKM. The CDR3 spans 15 residues. The CDR3 spells CASMDGGEVGYEQYY. In nucleotides, the CDR3 is TGTGCCAGCATGGACGGAGGAGAGGTAGGGTACGAGCAGTACTAC.

This clonotype was recorded at least ten times. The CDR3 protein is CASSQVGQGEAKNIQYF. The CDR3, as DNA: TGTGCCAGCAGCCAAGTGGGACAGGGGGAGGCCAAAAACATTCAGTACTTC. The rearrangement uses TRBV3-1 and TRBJ2-4, with TRBD1 matching over 11 bases. From germline, CDR1 is LGHDT and CDR2 YNNKEL (reference sequence). J lost 1 base, V lost 1 base, and 3 bases had no gene match. This CDR3 spans 17 amino acids.

This clonotype was counted many times. The chain recombines TRBV10-3 with TRBJ2-2, with 8 bases matching TRBD2. Germline trimming cut 5 bases from V and 6 bases from J; bases unmatched to any gene: 5. The germline CDR1 and CDR2 sequences are ENHRY and SYGVKD. The CDR3 has 14 amino acids. As DNA, the CDR3 is TGTGCCATCAGTAGGCTAGCGGGCGCCGGGGAGCTGTTTTTT. As protein: CAISRLAGAGELFF.

There are many counts of this clonotype. The V call is TRBV7-9, the J call TRBJ1-1, with D possibly being TRBD1 (5 bases). The CDR3 contains 14 residues. V was trimmed by 3 bases and J by 1 base, leaving 9 bases between them. Germline values: CDR1 SEHNR, CDR2 FQNEAQ (reference sequence). The CDR3 reads CASSLVGTNTEAFF. The CDR3 DNA reads as TGTGCCAGCAGCTTGGTAGGGACGAACACTGAAGCTTTCTTT. The variable domain in full, with the rest retrieved from reference TRBV7-9 and TRBJ1-1, is DTGVSQNPRHKITKRGQNVTFRCDPISEHNRLYWYRQTLGQGPEFLTYFQNEAQLEKSRLLSDRFSAERPKGSFSTLEIQRTEQGDSAMYLCASSLVGTNTEAFFGQGTRLTVV.

This clonotype was seen repeatedly, ten times or more. V gene TRBV18 combines with J gene TRBJ2-7; weak D call: TRBD2 (6 bases). The CDR3 is made up of 12 amino acids. The V end lost 6 bases, the J end lost 3 bases, and 9 bases lay between the germline ends. Germline V gene lookup returns CDR1 KGHSH and CDR2 LQKENI. CDR3: CASSGDFYEQYF. The CDR3 bases are TGTGCCAGCTCGGGGGACTTCTACGAGCAGTACTTC. The variable domain in full, completed from reference TRBV18 and TRBJ2-7, reads NAGVMQNPRHLVRRRGQEARLRCSPMKGHSHVYWYRQLPEEGLKFMVYLQKENIIDESGMPKERFSAEFPKEGPSILRIQQVVRGDSAAYFCASSGDFYEQYFGPGTRLTVT.

The chain is built from TRBV18 and TRBJ2-5, with TRBD1 as a possible D gene (7 bases). Germline CDR1 KGHSH, CDR2 LQKENI. Trimming stripped 3 bases from V and 10 bases from J, with 21 bases between. The CDR3 extends over 15 amino acids. For the CDR3, the DNA is TGTGCCAGCTCACCGAAGGAGGGGGCCAGAGCGGGCCAGTACTTC. Protein product: CASSPKEGARAGQYF.

This clonotype was observed many times. The chain joins TRBV12-3 or TRBV12-4 to TRBJ2-5; D is possibly TRBD1 (6 bases). V was pared by 6 bases and J by 5 bases, with 13 bases between. CDR3 size: 13 residues. The CDR3 is CASRSNQGETQYF. The CDR3 region has the DNA TGTGCCAGCAGGTCCAACCAGGGGGAGACCCAGTACTTC.

There are many counts of this clonotype. This sequence joins TRBV6-5 and TRBJ1-2; 7 bases map to TRBD1. V dropped 6 bases and J dropped 1; count of bases not matched to a gene: 14. The CDR3 sequence is 17 residues long. CDR1 is MNHEY, CDR2 SVGAGI, per germline. CDR3 sequence reads: CASRLQGPFSFNYGYTF. In nucleotides, the CDR3 is TGTGCCAGCAGATTACAGGGGCCTTTCTCCTTTAACTATGGCTACACCTTC.